Listed below are T cell receptor beta chains from one sample, sequenced in a study of early T cells in non-severe SARS-CoV-2 infection. MiXCR was run by TCRdb on the 5' RACE reads, yielding one entry per CDR3 protein. The table shows 68,000 or so distinct CDR3 sequences, with 12% occurring only once. The specimen was whole blood. These receptors were obtained from an adult who was a healthcare worker with PCR-confirmed SARS-CoV-2 infection or an uninfected control (not recorded which). Both conserved end residues are part of each CDR3.

V gene	CDR3 length	J gene	CDR3 protein
TRBV4-3	15	TRBJ2-3	CASSQDNGPADTQYF
TRBV19	14	TRBJ2-4	CASSIGGAKNIQYF
TRBV12-3/TRBV12-4	16	TRBJ2-1	CASSPDSRGGYNEQFF
TRBV28	15	TRBJ2-1	CASSDPRGRGYEQFF
TRBV9	18	TRBJ2-6	CASSGAVGPSSGANVLTF
TRBV5-1	14	TRBJ2-7	CASSSTGGSYEQYF
TRBV18	14	TRBJ2-7	CASSPYTGVNEQYF
TRBV7-9	17	TRBJ1-1	CASSSDRGRLSDTEAFF
TRBV6-5	16	TRBJ2-1	CASSLTGFSTRNEQFF
TRBV2	14	TRBJ1-5	CASSVGQGHQPQHF
TRBV7-9	15	TRBJ2-3	CASTLTGGPPDTQYF
TRBV11-2	17	TRBJ2-3	CASSLGTSGGVTDTQYF
TRBV19	14	TRBJ2-7	CASSPHDNPYEQYF
TRBV11-2	13	TRBJ1-1	CASSWDRRAEAFF
TRBV6-6	12	TRBJ2-7	CASSLRRYEQYF
TRBV11-1	14	TRBJ2-7	CASSLNRQNYEQYF